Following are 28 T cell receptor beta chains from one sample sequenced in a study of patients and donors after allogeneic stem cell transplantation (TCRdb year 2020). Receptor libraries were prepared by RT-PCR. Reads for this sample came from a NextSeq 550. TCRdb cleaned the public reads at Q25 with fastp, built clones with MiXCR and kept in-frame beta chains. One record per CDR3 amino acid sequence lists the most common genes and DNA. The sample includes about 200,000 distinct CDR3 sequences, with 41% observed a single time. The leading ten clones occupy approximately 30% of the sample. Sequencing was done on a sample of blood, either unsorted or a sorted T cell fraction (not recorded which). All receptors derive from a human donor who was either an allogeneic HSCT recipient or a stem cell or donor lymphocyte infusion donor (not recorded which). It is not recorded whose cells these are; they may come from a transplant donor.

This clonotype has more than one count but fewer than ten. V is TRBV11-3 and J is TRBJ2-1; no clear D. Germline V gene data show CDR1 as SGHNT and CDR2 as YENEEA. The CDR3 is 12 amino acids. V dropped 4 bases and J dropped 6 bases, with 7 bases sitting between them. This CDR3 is CASSSNSNEQFF. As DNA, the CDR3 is TGTGCCAGCAGCTCCAACAGCAATGAGCAGTTCTTC.

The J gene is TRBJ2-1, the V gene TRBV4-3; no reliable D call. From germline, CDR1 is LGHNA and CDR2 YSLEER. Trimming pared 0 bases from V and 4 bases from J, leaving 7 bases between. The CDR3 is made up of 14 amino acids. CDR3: CASSQEETYNEQFF. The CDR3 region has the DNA TGCGCCAGCAGCCAAGAGGAGACGTACAATGAGCAGTTCTTC.

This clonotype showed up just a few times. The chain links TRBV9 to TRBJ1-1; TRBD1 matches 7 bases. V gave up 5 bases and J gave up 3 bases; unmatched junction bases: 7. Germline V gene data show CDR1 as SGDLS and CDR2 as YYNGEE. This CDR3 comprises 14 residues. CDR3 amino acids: CASRESTGDTEAFF. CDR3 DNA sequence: TGTGCCAGCAGAGAATCCACAGGGGACACTGAAGCTTTCTTT.

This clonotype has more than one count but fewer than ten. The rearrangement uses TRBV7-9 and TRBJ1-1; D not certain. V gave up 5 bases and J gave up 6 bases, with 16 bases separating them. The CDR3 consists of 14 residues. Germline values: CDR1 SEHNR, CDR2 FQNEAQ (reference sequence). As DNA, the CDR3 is TGTGCCAGCAGCGGGCGGATGGCGAGTGCTGAAGCTTTCTTT. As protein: CASSGRMASAEAFF.

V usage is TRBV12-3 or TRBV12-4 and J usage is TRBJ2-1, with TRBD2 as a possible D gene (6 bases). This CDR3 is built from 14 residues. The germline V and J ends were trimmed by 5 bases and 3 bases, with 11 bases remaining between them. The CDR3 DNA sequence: TGTGCCAGCAGTCCGGGACTCCACTACAATGAGCAGTTCTTC. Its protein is CASSPGLHYNEQFF.

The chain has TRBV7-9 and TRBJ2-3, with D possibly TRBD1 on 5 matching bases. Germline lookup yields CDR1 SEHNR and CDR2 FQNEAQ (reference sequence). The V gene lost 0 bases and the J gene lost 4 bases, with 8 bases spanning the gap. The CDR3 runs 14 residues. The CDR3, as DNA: TGTGCCAGCAGCTTAGCCTCACAGGCAGATACGCAGTATTTT. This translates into CASSLASQADTQYF.

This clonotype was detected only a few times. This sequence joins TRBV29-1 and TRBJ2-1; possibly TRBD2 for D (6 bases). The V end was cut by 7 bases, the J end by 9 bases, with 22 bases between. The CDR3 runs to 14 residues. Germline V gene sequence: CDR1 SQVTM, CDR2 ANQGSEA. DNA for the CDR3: TGCAGCGGTAAAGCGGGTCCCGCCCTATCTGAGCAGTTCTTC. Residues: CSGKAGPALSEQFF.

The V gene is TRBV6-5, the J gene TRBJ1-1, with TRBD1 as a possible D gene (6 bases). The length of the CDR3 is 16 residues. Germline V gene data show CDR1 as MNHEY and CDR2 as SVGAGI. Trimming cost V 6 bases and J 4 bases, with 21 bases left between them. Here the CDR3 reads CASSLTGSGSSTEAFF. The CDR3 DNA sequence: TGTGCCAGCAGCCTAACAGGGTCGGGATCGAGCACTGAAGCTTTCTTT.

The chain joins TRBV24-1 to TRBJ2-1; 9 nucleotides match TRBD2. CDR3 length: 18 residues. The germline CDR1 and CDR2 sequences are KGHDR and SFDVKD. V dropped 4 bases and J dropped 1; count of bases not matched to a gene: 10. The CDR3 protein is CATSEPSASGTSYNEQFF. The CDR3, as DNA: TGTGCCACCAGTGAACCCTCGGCTAGCGGGACTTCCTACAATGAGCAGTTCTTC.

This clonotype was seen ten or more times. The CDR3 DNA is TGTGCCAGCAGCGGAGGGACAGTAAACACTGAAGCTTTCTTT. Translated: CASSGGTVNTEAFF. The chain uses TRBV9 and TRBJ1-1; TRBD1 aligns across 7 bases. The CDR3 is 14 residues long. V lost 3 bases to trimming and J lost 2 bases; unmatched junction nucleotides: 4. Per germline, CDR1 SGDLS and CDR2 YYNGEE.

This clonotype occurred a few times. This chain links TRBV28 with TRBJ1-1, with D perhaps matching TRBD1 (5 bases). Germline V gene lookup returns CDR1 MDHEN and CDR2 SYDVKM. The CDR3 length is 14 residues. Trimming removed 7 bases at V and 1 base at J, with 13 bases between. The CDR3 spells CASMRPGKNTEAFF. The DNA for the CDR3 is TGTGCCAGCATGCGGCCAGGGAAGAACACTGAAGCTTTCTTT. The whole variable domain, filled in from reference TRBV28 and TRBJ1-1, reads DVKVTQSSRYLVKRTGEKVFLECVQDMDHENMFWYRQDPGLGLRLIYFSYDVKMKEKGDIPEGYSVSREKKERFSLILESASTNQTSMYLCASMRPGKNTEAFFGQGTRLTVV.

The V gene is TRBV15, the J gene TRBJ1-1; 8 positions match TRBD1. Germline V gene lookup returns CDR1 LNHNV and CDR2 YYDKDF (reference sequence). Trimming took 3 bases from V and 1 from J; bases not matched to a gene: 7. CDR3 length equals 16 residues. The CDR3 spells CATSRDQDRANTEAFF. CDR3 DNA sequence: TGTGCCACCAGCAGGGACCAGGACAGGGCGAACACTGAAGCTTTCTTT. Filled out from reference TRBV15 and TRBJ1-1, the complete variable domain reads DAMVIQNPRYQVTQFGKPVTLSCSQTLNHNVMYWYQQKSSQAPKLLFHYYDKDFNNEADTPDNFQSRRPNTSFCFLDIRSPGLGDTAMYLCATSRDQDRANTEAFFGQGTRLTVV.

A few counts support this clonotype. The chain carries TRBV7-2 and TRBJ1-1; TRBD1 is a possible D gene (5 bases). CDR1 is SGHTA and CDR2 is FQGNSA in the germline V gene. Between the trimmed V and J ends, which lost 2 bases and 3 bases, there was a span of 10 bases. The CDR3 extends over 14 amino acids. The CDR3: CASSLISGDTEAFF. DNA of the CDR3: TGTGCCAGCAGCTTAATTTCGGGGGACACTGAAGCTTTCTTT.

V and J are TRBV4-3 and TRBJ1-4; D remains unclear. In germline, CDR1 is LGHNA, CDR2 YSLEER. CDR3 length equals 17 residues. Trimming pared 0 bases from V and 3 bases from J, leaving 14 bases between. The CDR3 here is CASSQDYPRTSNEKLFF. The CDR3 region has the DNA TGCGCCAGCAGCCAAGATTACCCACGTACCTCTAATGAAAAACTGTTTTTT.

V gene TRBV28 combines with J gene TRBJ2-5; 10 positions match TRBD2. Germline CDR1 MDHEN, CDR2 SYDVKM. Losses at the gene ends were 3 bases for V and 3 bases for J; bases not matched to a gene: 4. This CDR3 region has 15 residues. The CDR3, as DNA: TGTGCCAGCAGTTTCGGGACTAGCGTGGAAGAGACCCAGTACTTC. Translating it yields CASSFGTSVEETQYF.

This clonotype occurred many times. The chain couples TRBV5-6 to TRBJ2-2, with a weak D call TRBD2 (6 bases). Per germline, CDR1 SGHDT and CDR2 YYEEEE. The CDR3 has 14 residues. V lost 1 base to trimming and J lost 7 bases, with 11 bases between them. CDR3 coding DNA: TGTGCCAGCAGCTTGCGACTAGTGGTCGGGGAGCTGTTTTTT. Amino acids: CASSLRLVVGELFF.

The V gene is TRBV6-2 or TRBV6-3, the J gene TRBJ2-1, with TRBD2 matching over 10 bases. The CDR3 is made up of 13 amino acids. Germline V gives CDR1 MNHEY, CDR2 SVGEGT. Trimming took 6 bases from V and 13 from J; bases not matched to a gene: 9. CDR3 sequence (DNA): TGTGCCAGCAGGTCTAGCGGGAGCGTTGAACAGTTCTTC. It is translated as CASRSSGSVEQFF.

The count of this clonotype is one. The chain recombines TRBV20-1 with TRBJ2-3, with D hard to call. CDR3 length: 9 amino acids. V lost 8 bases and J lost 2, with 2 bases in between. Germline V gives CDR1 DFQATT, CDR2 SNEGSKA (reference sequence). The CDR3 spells CSPTDTQYF. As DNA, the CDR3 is TGCAGTCCCACAGATACGCAGTATTTT.

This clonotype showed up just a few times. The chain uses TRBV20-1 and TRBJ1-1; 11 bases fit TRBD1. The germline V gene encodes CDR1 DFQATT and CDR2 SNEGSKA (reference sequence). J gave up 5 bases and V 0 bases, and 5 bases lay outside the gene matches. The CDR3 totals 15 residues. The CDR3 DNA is TGCAGTGCTAGAGAGGGACAGGGGGATTGGACTGAAGCTTTCTTT. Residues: CSAREGQGDWTEAFF.

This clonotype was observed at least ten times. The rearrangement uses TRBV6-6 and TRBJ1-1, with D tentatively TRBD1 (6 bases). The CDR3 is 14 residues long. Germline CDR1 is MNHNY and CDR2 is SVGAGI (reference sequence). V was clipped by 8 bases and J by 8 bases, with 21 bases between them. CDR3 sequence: CASLPDGGRREAFF. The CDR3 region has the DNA TGTGCCAGCCTACCAGACGGGGGGCGCAGGGAAGCTTTCTTT.

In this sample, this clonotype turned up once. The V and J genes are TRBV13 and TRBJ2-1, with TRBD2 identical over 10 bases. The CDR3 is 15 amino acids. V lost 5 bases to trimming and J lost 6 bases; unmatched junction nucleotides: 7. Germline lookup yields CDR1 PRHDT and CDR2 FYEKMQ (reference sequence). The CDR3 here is CASSAWVAGGNEQFF. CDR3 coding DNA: TGTGCCAGCAGCGCCTGGGTAGCGGGAGGCAATGAGCAGTTCTTC.

CDR3 loop: CASSSVGTANRETQYF. For the CDR3, the DNA is TGTGCCAGCAGCTCCGTAGGGACAGCCAACCGGGAGACCCAGTACTTC. The chain joins TRBV7-9 to TRBJ2-5, with 7 bases aligning to TRBD1. Trimming took 4 bases from V and 5 from J; bases not matched to a gene: 13. The germline gives CDR1 SEHNR, CDR2 FQNEAQ (reference sequence). This CDR3 comprises 16 residues.

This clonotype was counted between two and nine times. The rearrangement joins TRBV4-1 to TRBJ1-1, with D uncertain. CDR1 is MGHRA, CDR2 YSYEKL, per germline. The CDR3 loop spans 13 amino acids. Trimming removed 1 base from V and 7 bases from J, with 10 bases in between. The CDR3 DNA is TGCGCCAGCAGCCAAGGGGGAGGAAGTGAAGCTTTCTTT. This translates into CASSQGGGSEAFF.

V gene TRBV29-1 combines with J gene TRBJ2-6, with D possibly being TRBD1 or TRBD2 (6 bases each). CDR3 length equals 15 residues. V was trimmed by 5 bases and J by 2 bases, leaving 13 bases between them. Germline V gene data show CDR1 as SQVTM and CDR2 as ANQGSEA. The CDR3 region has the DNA TGCAGCGTTCACACCGGGGGCGCTGGGGCCAACGTCCTGACTTTC. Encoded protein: CSVHTGGAGANVLTF.

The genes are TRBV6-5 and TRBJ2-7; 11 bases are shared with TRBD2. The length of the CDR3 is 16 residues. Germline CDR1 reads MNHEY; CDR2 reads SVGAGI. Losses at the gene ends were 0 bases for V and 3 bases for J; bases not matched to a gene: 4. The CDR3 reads CASSYSVAGGLYEQYF. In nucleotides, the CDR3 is TGTGCCAGCAGTTACTCGGTAGCGGGAGGGCTCTACGAGCAGTACTTC.

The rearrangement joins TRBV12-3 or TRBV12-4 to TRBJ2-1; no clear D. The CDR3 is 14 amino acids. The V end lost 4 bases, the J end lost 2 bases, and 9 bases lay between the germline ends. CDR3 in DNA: TGTGCCAGCAGTTCCCTCACACCCTACAATGAGCAGTTCTTC. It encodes CASSSLTPYNEQFF.

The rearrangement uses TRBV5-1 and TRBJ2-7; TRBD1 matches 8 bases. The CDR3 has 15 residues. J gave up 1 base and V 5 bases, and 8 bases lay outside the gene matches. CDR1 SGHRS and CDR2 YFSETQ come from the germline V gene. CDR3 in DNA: TGCGCCAGCAGTCTCCAAGGGACAGGTTCCTACGAGCAGTACTTC. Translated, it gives CASSLQGTGSYEQYF.

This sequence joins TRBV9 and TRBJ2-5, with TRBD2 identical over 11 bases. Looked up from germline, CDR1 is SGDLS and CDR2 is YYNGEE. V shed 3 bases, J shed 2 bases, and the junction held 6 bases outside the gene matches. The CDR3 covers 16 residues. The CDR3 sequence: CASSGGLAGPQETQYF. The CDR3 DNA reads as TGTGCCAGCAGCGGTGGACTAGCGGGCCCGCAAGAGACCCAGTACTTC.